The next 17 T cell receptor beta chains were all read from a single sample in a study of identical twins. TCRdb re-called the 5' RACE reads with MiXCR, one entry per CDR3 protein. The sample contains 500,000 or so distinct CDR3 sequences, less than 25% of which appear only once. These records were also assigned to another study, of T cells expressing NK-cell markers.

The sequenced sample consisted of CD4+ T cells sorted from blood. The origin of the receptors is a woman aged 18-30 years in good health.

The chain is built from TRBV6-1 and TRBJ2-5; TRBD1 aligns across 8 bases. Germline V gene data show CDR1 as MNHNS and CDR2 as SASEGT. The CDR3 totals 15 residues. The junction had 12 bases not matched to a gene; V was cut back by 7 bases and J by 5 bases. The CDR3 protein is CASNPSGGFVETQYF. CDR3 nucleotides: TGTGCCAGCAATCCGTCAGGGGGCTTCGTGGAGACCCAGTACTTC.

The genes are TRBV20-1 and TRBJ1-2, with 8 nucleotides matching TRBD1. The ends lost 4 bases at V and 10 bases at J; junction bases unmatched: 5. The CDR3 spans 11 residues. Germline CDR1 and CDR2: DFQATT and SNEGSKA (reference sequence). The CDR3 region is CSATLDRDYTF. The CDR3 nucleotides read TGCAGTGCTACGTTGGACAGGGACTACACCTTC.

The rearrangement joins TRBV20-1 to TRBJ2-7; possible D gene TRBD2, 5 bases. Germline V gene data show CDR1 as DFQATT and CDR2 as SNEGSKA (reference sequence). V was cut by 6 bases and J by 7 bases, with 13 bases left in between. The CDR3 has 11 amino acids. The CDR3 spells CSAREPGEQYF. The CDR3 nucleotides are TGCAGTGCAAGGGAGCCGGGGGAGCAGTACTTC.

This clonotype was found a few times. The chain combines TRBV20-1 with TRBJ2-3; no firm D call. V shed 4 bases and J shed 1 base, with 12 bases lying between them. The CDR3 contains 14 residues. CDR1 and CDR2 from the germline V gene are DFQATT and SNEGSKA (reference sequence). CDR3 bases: TGCAGTGCTAACCAGATCACCCGCACAGATACGCAGTATTTT. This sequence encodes CSANQITRTDTQYF.

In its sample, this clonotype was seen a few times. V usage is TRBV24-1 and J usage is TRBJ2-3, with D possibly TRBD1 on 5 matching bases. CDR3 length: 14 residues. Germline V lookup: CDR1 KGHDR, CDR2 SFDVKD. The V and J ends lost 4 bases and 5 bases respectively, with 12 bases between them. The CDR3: CATSDPGRGDTQYF. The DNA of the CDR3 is TGTGCCACCAGTGACCCCGGAAGGGGAGATACGCAGTATTTT.

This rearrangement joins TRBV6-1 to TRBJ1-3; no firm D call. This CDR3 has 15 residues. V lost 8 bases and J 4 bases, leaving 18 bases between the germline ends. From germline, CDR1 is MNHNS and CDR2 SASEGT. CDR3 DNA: TGTGCCAGCTCTTTGGCGGGAGGAGTAGGAAACACCATATATTTT. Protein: CASSLAGGVGNTIYF.

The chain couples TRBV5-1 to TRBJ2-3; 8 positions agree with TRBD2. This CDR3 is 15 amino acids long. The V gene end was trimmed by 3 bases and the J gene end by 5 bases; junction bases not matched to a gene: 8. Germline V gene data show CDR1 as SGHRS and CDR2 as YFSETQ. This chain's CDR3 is CASSWSGGLQDTQYF. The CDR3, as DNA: TGCGCCAGCAGCTGGTCGGGGGGGCTTCAAGATACGCAGTATTTT.

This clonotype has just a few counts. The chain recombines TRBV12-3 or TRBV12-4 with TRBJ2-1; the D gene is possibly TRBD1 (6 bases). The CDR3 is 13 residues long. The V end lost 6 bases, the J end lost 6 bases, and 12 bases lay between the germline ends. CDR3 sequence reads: CASRGTGSNEQFF. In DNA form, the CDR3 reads TGTGCCAGCAGGGGTACAGGGTCCAATGAGCAGTTCTTC.

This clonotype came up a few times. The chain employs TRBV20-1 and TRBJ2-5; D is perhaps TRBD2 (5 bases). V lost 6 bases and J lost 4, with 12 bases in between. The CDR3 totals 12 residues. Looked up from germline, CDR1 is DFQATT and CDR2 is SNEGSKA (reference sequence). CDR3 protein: CSAPTGVETQYF. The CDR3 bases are TGCAGTGCCCCGACCGGGGTAGAGACCCAGTACTTC.

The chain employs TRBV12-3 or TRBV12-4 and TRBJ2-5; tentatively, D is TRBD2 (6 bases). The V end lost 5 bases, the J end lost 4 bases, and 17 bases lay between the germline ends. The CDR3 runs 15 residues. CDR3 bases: TGTGCCAGCAGTGTGGCTAGCGTGCGTATAGAGACCCAGTACTTC. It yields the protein CASSVASVRIETQYF.

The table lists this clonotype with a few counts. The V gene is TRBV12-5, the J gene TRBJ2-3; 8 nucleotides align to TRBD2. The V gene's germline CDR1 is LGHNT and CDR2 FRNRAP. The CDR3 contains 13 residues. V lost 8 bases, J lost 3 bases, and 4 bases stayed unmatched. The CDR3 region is CASPAGGTDTQYF. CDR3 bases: TGTGCTAGTCCCGCGGGGGGTACAGATACGCAGTATTTT.

In nucleotides, the CDR3 is TGTGCCAGCAGTCTGGGGGCAGGGCGTGAAAAACTGTTTTTT. This encodes CASSLGAGREKLFF. The V call is TRBV6-1, the J call TRBJ1-4, with a weak D call TRBD1 (6 bases). V lost 5 bases, J lost 7 bases, and 14 bases lay in between. This CDR3 has 14 amino acids. Per the germline V gene, CDR1 is MNHNS and CDR2 is SASEGT.

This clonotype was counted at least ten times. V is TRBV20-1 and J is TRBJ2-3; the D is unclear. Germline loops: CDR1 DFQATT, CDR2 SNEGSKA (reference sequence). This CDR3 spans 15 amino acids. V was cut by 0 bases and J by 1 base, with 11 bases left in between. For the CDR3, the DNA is TGCAGTGCTAGAGAAGGTACATTACGCACAGATACGCAGTATTTT. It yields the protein CSAREGTLRTDTQYF.

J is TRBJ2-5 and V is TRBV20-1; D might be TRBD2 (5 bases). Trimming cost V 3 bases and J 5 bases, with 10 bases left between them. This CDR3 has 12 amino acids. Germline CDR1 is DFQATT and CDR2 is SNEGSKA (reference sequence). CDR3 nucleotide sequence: TGCAGTGCTAGCGCTAGCAGGGAGACCCAGTACTTC. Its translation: CSASASRETQYF.

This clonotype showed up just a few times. DNA of the CDR3: TGTGCCAGCAGCTTGGGGACAGGGGCGGGATTGAACACTGAAGCTTTCTTT. Residues: CASSLGTGAGLNTEAFF. The chain recombines TRBV7-9 with TRBJ1-1, with 10 bases fitting TRBD1. Germline CDR1 is SEHNR and CDR2 is FQNEAQ (reference sequence). The CDR3 loop spans 17 amino acids. With V trimmed by 3 bases and J by 0 bases, 7 bases remained unmatched.

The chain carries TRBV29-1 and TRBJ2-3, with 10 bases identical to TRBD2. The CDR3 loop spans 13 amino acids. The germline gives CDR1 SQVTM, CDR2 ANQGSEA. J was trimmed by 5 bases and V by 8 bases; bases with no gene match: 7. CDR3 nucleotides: TGCAGCTCGCTAGCGGGAGATAGAGATACGCAGTATTTT. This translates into CSSLAGDRDTQYF.

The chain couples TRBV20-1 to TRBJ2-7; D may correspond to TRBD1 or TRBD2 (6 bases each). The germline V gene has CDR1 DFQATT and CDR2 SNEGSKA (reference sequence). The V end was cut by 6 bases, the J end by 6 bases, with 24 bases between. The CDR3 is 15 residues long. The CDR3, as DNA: TGCAGTGCGACGCCCCCTAGGGGGGTCAGGGCCGAGCAGTACTTC. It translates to CSATPPRGVRAEQYF.